These 30 T cell receptor beta chains were sequenced from one sample in a study of early T cells in non-severe SARS-CoV-2 infection. TCRdb called the 5' RACE reads again in MiXCR, with one record for every CDR3 protein. Of some 48,000 distinct CDR3 sequences in the sample, over 3.5% were seen once. Sequenced material: whole blood. These receptors were taken from an adult who was a healthcare worker with PCR-confirmed SARS-CoV-2 infection or an uninfected control (not recorded which).

V usage is TRBV7-2 and J usage is TRBJ1-6, with D maybe TRBD1 (5 bases). CDR1 and CDR2 from the germline V gene are SGHTA and FQGNSA. This CDR3 contains 14 residues. The V end lost 0 bases, the J end lost 8 bases, and 8 bases lay between the germline ends. CDR3 sequence reads: CASSLAGAYSPLHF. The CDR3 nucleotides are TGTGCCAGCAGCTTAGCTGGGGCCTATTCACCCCTCCACTTT.

The V call is TRBV7-9, the J call TRBJ1-3; 7 bases are a match to TRBD1. In germline, CDR1 is SEHNR, CDR2 FQNEAQ (reference sequence). The CDR3 length is 15 residues. V shed 4 bases and J 4 bases; nucleotides not matched to a gene: 7. The CDR3 loop reads CASSSPGTAGNTIYF. For the CDR3, the DNA is TGTGCCAGCAGCTCTCCTGGGACAGCGGGAAACACCATATATTTT.

This clonotype was recorded at least ten times. This rearrangement joins TRBV7-3 to TRBJ2-2; tentatively, D is TRBD1 or TRBD2 (5 bases each). Germline assignment: CDR1 SGHTA and CDR2 FQGTGA. Trimming removed 2 bases at V and 2 bases at J, with 6 bases between. The CDR3 runs to 14 residues. The CDR3 loop reads CASSLGGNTGELFF. The CDR3 nucleotides are TGTGCCAGCAGCTTAGGGGGAAACACCGGGGAGCTGTTTTTT.

This clonotype was seen many times. V and J are TRBV27 and TRBJ1-1; TRBD1 matches 9 bases. The ends lost 5 bases at V and 1 base at J; junction bases unmatched: 5. Germline values: CDR1 MNHEY, CDR2 SMNVEV (reference sequence). This CDR3 is built from 15 residues. The CDR3 nucleotides read TGTGCCAGCAGTCCCACAGGGGGCTGGAACACTGAAGCTTTCTTT. This gives the protein CASSPTGGWNTEAFF.

V is TRBV18 and J is TRBJ2-3, with a tentative D call TRBD1 (5 bases). V was cut by 5 bases and J by 0 bases, with 15 bases left in between. Germline V gives CDR1 KGHSH, CDR2 LQKENI. The CDR3 is 16 amino acids. CDR3 sequence: CASSSSIRVSTDTQYF. The DNA for the CDR3 is TGTGCCAGCTCATCCTCAATCAGGGTCAGCACAGATACGCAGTATTTT.

This clonotype was recorded many times. CDR3 in amino acids: CASSFAGKEDTIYF. The CDR3 bases are TGTGCCAGCAGCTTCGCAGGAAAAGAGGACACCATATATTTT. The chain couples TRBV11-2 to TRBJ1-3; D remains unclear. V lost 3 bases to trimming and J lost 8 bases, with 14 bases between them. The CDR3 covers 14 residues. CDR1 and CDR2 (germline): SGHAT, FQNNGV.

This clonotype was seen many times. The chain joins TRBV27 to TRBJ2-7; 7 bases are shared with TRBD1. Germline loops: CDR1 MNHEY, CDR2 SMNVEV (reference sequence). The CDR3 loop spans 14 amino acids. The ends lost 4 bases at V and 0 bases at J; junction bases unmatched: 3. The CDR3 bases are TGTGCCAGCAGTTCACGACAGGGCTCCTACGAGCAGTACTTC. The encoded protein is CASSSRQGSYEQYF.

The genes are TRBV4-1 and TRBJ2-1, with TRBD2 matching 14 bases. The germline gives CDR1 MGHRA, CDR2 YSYEKL. The CDR3 covers 19 residues. Trimming removed 4 bases from V and 1 base from J; junction bases left unmatched: 9. The CDR3 sequence: CASSRTPGLAGESYNEQFF. The CDR3 bases are TGCGCCAGCAGCCGCACCCCGGGACTAGCGGGAGAATCCTACAATGAGCAGTTCTTC.

The sample holds many counts of this clonotype. The chain's CDR3 is CSARPPGTDYEQYF. The DNA of the CDR3 is TGCAGTGCTCGCCCCCCCGGGACGGATTACGAGCAGTACTTC. The chain uses TRBV20-1 and TRBJ2-7; TRBD1 or TRBD2 may be the D gene (5 bases each). Germline V gene data show CDR1 as DFQATT and CDR2 as SNEGSKA (reference sequence). The CDR3 is 14 amino acids. The ends were cut back, 5 bases at V and 4 bases at J, with 18 bases in the middle.

The chain employs TRBV4-1 and TRBJ1-6, with D possibly TRBD1 on 6 matching bases. The CDR3 has 14 residues. Germline lookup yields CDR1 MGHRA and CDR2 YSYEKL. The V and J ends lost 7 bases and 10 bases respectively, with 17 bases between them. CDR3 in amino acids: CASTPGQGSSPLHF. The CDR3 coding sequence is TGCGCCAGCACCCCCGGCCAGGGGTCCTCACCCCTCCACTTT.

The table lists this clonotype with many counts. The chain combines TRBV30 with TRBJ1-1; no clear D. Per the germline V gene, CDR1 is GTSNPN and CDR2 is SVGIG (reference sequence). CDR3 length: 11 residues. Trimming cost V 0 bases and J 2 bases, with 1 base left between them. In DNA form, the CDR3 reads TGTGCCTGGAGTGTTAACACTGAAGCTTTCTTT. This translates into CAWSVNTEAFF.

In its sample, this clonotype was seen many times. V is TRBV4-3 and J is TRBJ1-6; no clear D gene. Germline V gene lookup returns CDR1 LGHNA and CDR2 YSLEER. The CDR3 is 17 amino acids. V was pared by 5 bases and J by 0 bases, with 14 bases between. This chain's CDR3 is CASSLEQASSYNSPLHF. In DNA form, the CDR3 reads TGCGCCAGCAGCTTGGAGCAGGCGAGCTCCTATAATTCACCCCTCCACTTT.

This clonotype was seen many times. The genes are TRBV20-1 and TRBJ1-2; no reliable D call. Trimming pared 0 bases from V and 0 bases from J, leaving 11 bases between. The germline CDR1 and CDR2 sequences are DFQATT and SNEGSKA (reference sequence). The CDR3 runs 15 residues. The CDR3 DNA is TGCAGTGCTAGAGATCCACTGATACCTAACTATGGCTACACCTTC. It specifies CSARDPLIPNYGYTF.

The table lists this clonotype with a few counts. The chain uses TRBV5-6 and TRBJ2-7, with 9 positions matching TRBD1. Unmatched junction bases numbered 3, after V lost 5 bases and J lost 6 bases. Germline-derived CDR1 and CDR2 are SGHDT and YYEEEE. CDR3 length: 12 amino acids. The CDR3 nucleotides are TGTGCCAGCAGTCGGACAGGGGTCGAGCAGTACTTC. Amino acids: CASSRTGVEQYF. The whole variable domain, remainder taken from reference TRBV5-6 and TRBJ2-7, is DAGVTQSPTHLIKTRGQQVTLRCSPKSGHDTVSWYQQALGQGPQFIFQYYEEEERQRGNFPDRFSGHQFPNYSSELNVNALLLGDSALYLCASSRTGVEQYFGPGTRLTVT.

Ten or more counts support this clonotype. V gene TRBV29-1 combines with J gene TRBJ2-5, with no clear D. The V and J ends lost 8 bases and 5 bases respectively, with 21 bases between them. The CDR3 extends over 14 amino acids. Germline V gene data show CDR1 as SQVTM and CDR2 as ANQGSEA. CDR3 nucleotide sequence: TGCAGCCCCCGAAAGGTGTTAGGGATCGAGACCCAGTACTTC. Translating it yields CSPRKVLGIETQYF. The whole variable domain, filled in from reference TRBV29-1 and TRBJ2-5, reads SAVISQKPSRDICQRGTSLTIQCQVDSQVTMMFWYRQQPGQSLTLIATANQGSEATYESGFVIDKFPISRPNLTFSTLTVSNMSPEDSSIYLCSPRKVLGIETQYFGPGTRLLVL.

The sample holds many counts of this clonotype. The chain recombines TRBV6-1 with TRBJ2-3, with TRBD2 as a possible D gene (6 bases). Germline assignment: CDR1 MNHNS and CDR2 SASEGT. The CDR3 extends over 11 amino acids. V was pared by 11 bases and J by 6 bases, with 12 bases between. The CDR3 bases are TGTGCCGCGCGGGGAGGTGATACGCAGTATTTT. Residues: CAARGGDTQYF.

Only a few counts were recorded for this clonotype. J is TRBJ2-7 and V is TRBV29-1, with 9 positions matching TRBD1. Germline V gene data show CDR1 as SQVTM and CDR2 as ANQGSEA. The ends lost 5 bases at V and 1 base at J; junction bases unmatched: 6. The CDR3 length is 14 residues. The CDR3 sequence is CSVSGQGQSYEQYF. CDR3 bases: TGCAGCGTTTCTGGACAGGGGCAATCCTACGAGCAGTACTTC.

This clonotype has at least ten counts. This rearrangement joins TRBV6-1 to TRBJ2-4, with D maybe TRBD1 (6 bases). V was cut by 7 bases and J by 0 bases, with 13 bases left in between. This CDR3 is 15 amino acids long. Germline V gives CDR1 MNHNS, CDR2 SASEGT. CDR3 nucleotides: TGTGCCAGCAACCACAGGGACATAGCCAAAAACATTCAGTACTTC. This translates into CASNHRDIAKNIQYF.

This clonotype was observed many times. The chain uses TRBV2 and TRBJ1-1; TRBD1 agrees at 9 bases. The germline V gene has CDR1 SNHLY and CDR2 FYNNEI. V lost 4 bases, J lost 8 bases, and 2 bases stayed unmatched. The CDR3 is 12 amino acids. The CDR3 DNA reads TGTGCCAGCAGTGGGACAGGGGTGGAAGCTTTCTTT. It is translated as CASSGTGVEAFF.

This clonotype was detected ten times or more. The chain is built from TRBV11-2 and TRBJ2-3; D gene ambiguous. The CDR3 runs to 12 residues. Trimming pared 5 bases from V and 9 bases from J, leaving 12 bases between. Germline V gene data show CDR1 as SGHAT and CDR2 as FQNNGV. Here the CDR3 DNA reads TGTGCCAGCAGCCCGTCGCGAGGAACGCAGTATTTT. Translating it yields CASSPSRGTQYF.

In this sample, this clonotype turned up many times. V usage is TRBV5-1 and J usage is TRBJ1-5; TRBD1 matches at 7 bases. The J segment lost 2 bases and the V segment lost 4 bases, leaving 3 bases of the junction unmatched. The CDR3 has 14 residues. Germline CDR1 reads SGHRS; CDR2 reads YFSETQ. DNA for the CDR3: TGCGCCAGCAGCCAAGGGACAGGCAATCAGCCCCAGCATTTT. Translation gives CASSQGTGNQPQHF.

This clonotype came up a few times. V gene TRBV19 combines with J gene TRBJ2-5; unclear D gene. The ends were cut back, 4 bases at V and 4 bases at J, with 10 bases in the middle. CDR3 length equals 13 residues. Germline CDR1 and CDR2: LNHDA and SQIVND (reference sequence). The CDR3, as DNA: TGTGCCAGTAGTAGTGGACGTCGAGAGACCCAGTACTTC. Protein: CASSSGRRETQYF.

This clonotype was detected many times. The V call is TRBV4-1, the J call TRBJ1-6; no firm D call. The length of the CDR3 is 13 residues. The germline V and J ends were trimmed by 1 base and 10 bases, with 8 bases remaining between them. The V gene's germline CDR1 is MGHRA and CDR2 YSYEKL. The CDR3 nucleotides read TGCGCCAGCAGCCAAGCTGTAGAGTCACCCCTCCACTTT. It specifies CASSQAVESPLHF.

This clonotype came up a few times. J is TRBJ2-7 and V is TRBV20-1, with D unclear. Per germline, CDR1 DFQATT and CDR2 SNEGSKA (reference sequence). The V and J ends lost 6 bases and 4 bases respectively, with 7 bases between them. The CDR3 is 10 residues long. The CDR3: CSANKYEQYF. The CDR3 DNA follows: TGCAGTGCCAACAAGTACGAGCAGTACTTC.

The chain employs TRBV6-1 and TRBJ1-2, with TRBD1 matching over 10 bases. Trimming cost V 6 bases and J 5 bases; bases outside gene matches: 6. The CDR3 contains 14 residues. Looked up from germline, CDR1 is MNHNS and CDR2 is SASEGT. The CDR3 is CASSPGQGWYGYTF. Written as DNA, the CDR3 is TGTGCCAGCAGCCCGGGACAGGGGTGGTATGGCTACACCTTC.

The table lists this clonotype with many counts. The V and J genes are TRBV19 and TRBJ1-2; no clear D gene. V gave up 5 bases and J gave up 6 bases, with 19 bases separating them. CDR1 and CDR2 (germline): LNHDA, SQIVND (reference sequence). The CDR3 is 15 residues long. The CDR3 region is CASSGSINDYNGYTF. The CDR3 nucleotides are TGTGCCAGTAGTGGTTCGATTAATGATTACAATGGCTACACCTTC.

This clonotype was counted at least ten times. The CDR3 here is CSASKAGTEAFF. The CDR3 DNA reads TGCAGTGCTAGCAAGGCAGGCACTGAAGCTTTCTTT. The chain combines TRBV20-1 with TRBJ1-1; no clear D. The CDR3 sequence is 12 residues long. CDR1 and CDR2 (germline): DFQATT, SNEGSKA (reference sequence). The V end lost 3 bases, the J end lost 4 bases, and 9 bases lay between the germline ends.

This clonotype was seen many times. The rearrangement uses TRBV19 and TRBJ2-1; the D gene could be TRBD1 or TRBD2 (5 bases each). The germline V gene encodes CDR1 LNHDA and CDR2 SQIVND (reference sequence). The ends were cut back, 5 bases at V and 2 bases at J, with 10 bases in the middle. This CDR3 region has 14 residues. The CDR3 sequence is CASSYGGPYNEQFF. The CDR3 DNA sequence: TGTGCCAGTAGTTATGGGGGACCCTACAATGAGCAGTTCTTC. Using reference TRBV19 and TRBJ2-1 for the parts outside the CDR3, the full variable domain is DGGITQSPKYLFRKEGQNVTLSCEQNLNHDAMYWYRQDPGQGLRLIYYSQIVNDFQKGDIAEGYSVSREKKESFPLTVTSAQKNPTAFYLCASSYGGPYNEQFFGPGTRLTVL.

In its sample, this clonotype was seen many times. The chain links TRBV18 to TRBJ2-7; D might be TRBD2 (6 bases). CDR3 length equals 15 residues. With 3 bases removed from V and 3 bases from J, the gap between germline ends came to 15 bases. Germline V CDR1 and CDR2: KGHSH, LQKENI. The CDR3 region is CASSPPGERVYEQYF. The CDR3 DNA follows: TGTGCCAGCTCACCTCCCGGGGAGCGGGTCTACGAGCAGTACTTC.

This clonotype was counted ten times or more. The V gene is TRBV3-1, the J gene TRBJ2-7; a possible D gene is TRBD1 (5 bases). The CDR3 has 11 amino acids. Germline CDR1 LGHDT, CDR2 YNNKEL (reference sequence). Trimming took 1 base from V and 11 from J, leaving 9 bases between them. The CDR3: CASSQAGYKYF. In nucleotides, the CDR3 is TGTGCCAGCAGCCAAGCAGGGTATAAGTACTTC.